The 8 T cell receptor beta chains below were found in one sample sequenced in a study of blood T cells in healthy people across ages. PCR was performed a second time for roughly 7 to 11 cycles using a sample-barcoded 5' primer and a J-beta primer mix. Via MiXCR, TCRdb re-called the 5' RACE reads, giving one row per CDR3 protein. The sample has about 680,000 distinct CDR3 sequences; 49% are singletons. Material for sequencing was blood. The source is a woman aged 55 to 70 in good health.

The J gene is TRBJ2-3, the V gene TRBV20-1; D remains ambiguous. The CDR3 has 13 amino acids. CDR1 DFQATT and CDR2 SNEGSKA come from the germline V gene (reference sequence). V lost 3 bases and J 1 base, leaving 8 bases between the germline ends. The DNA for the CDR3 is TGCAGTGCTAGCCGATCCCGCACAGATACGCAGTATTTT. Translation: CSASRSRTDTQYF.

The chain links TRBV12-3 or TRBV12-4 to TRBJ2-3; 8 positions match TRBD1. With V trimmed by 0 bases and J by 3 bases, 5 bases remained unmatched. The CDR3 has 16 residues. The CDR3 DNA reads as TGTGCCAGCAGTTTAGCTCGGAACAGGGGGACAGATACGCAGTATTTT. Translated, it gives CASSLARNRGTDTQYF.

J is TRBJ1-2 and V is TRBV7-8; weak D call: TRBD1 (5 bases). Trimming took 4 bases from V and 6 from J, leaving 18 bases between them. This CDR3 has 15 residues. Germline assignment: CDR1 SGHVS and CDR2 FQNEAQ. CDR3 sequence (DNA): TGTGCCAGCAGCTCATCTCGGGGCGGGGTAAATGGCTACACCTTC. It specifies CASSSSRGGVNGYTF. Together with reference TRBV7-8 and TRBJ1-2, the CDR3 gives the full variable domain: GAGVSQSPRYKVAKRGQDVALRCDPISGHVSLFWYQQALGQGPEFLTYFQNEAQLDKSGLPSDRFFAERPEGSVSTLKIQRTQQEDSAVYLCASSSSRGGVNGYTFGSGTRLTVV.

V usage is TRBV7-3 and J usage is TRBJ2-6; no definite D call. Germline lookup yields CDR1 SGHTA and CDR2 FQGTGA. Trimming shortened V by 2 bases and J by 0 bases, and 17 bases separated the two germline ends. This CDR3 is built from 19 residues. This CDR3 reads CASSLAPDAAYSGANVLTF. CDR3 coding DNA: TGTGCCAGCAGCTTAGCCCCGGACGCCGCCTACTCTGGGGCCAACGTCCTGACTTTC.

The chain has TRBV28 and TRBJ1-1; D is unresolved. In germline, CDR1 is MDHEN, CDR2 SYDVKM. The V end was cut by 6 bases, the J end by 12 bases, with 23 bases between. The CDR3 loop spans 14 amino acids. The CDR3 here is CASSRPSTLCETFF. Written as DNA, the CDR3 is TGTGCCAGCAGCCGCCCGTCTACGCTGTGTGAGACTTTCTTT.

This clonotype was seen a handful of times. The CDR3 region is CAWSAGTGPSYEQYF. In DNA form, the CDR3 reads TGTGCCTGGAGTGCCGGGACAGGGCCCTCCTACGAGCAGTACTTC. This chain joins TRBV30 and TRBJ2-7; 9 nucleotides align to TRBD1. The CDR3 has 15 amino acids. Trimming removed 1 base from V and 0 bases from J; junction bases left unmatched: 4. CDR1 and CDR2 (germline): GTSNPN, SVGIG (reference sequence).

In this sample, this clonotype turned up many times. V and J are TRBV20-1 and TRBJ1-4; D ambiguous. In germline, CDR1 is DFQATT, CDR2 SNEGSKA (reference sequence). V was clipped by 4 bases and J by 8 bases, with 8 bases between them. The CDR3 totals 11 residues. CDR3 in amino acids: CSAITGEKLFF. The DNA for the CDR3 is TGCAGTGCTATCACTGGCGAAAAACTGTTTTTT.

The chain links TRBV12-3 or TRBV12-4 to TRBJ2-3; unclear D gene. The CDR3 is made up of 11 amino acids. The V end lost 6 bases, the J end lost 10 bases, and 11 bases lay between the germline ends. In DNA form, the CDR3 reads TGTGCCAGCAGCCTATTTGGATCGCAGTATTTT. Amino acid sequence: CASSLFGSQYF.